The 8 T cell receptor beta chains below all came from one sample that was sequenced in a study of T cells of healthy individuals. TCRdb analysed the 5' RACE reads with MiXCR anew, one entry per CDR3 protein. This sample has 40,000 to 65,000 distinct CDR3 sequences, with approximately 15% found just once. The receptors here all came from a human donor in good health.

V gene TRBV20-1 combines with J gene TRBJ1-1, with a possible D match to TRBD1 (5 bases). Germline CDR1 reads DFQATT; CDR2 reads SNEGSKA (reference sequence). V lost 6 bases and J 0 bases, leaving 17 bases between the germline ends. The CDR3 contains 15 residues. DNA for the CDR3: TGCAGTGCCCTGACAGCTAACCAAATGAACACTGAAGCTTTCTTT. Its translation is CSALTANQMNTEAFF.

This clonotype has ten or more counts. The chain uses TRBV19 and TRBJ2-1; 7 bases are a match to TRBD2. This CDR3 comprises 17 residues. Germline V gene data show CDR1 as LNHDA and CDR2 as SQIVND (reference sequence). The ends lost 2 bases at V and 4 bases at J; junction bases unmatched: 11. The CDR3 loop is CASSITWISRGYNEQFF. CDR3 in DNA: TGTGCCAGTAGTATAACGTGGATCTCGCGGGGGTACAATGAGCAGTTCTTC.

This clonotype was counted many times. V usage is TRBV20-1 and J usage is TRBJ1-4; possible D gene TRBD1, 6 bases. V lost 0 bases and J lost 7, with 15 bases in between. There are 15 residues in the CDR3. Per germline, CDR1 DFQATT and CDR2 SNEGSKA (reference sequence). CDR3 nucleotides: TGCAGTGCTAGAGATGGTTCAGGGGCGGGTGAAAAACTGTTTTTT. Translation: CSARDGSGAGEKLFF.

This clonotype came up a few times. This sequence joins TRBV29-1 and TRBJ2-5, with 15 bases fitting TRBD2. The V and J ends lost 7 bases and 5 bases, in that order; junction bases with no gene match: 8. Germline CDR1 is SQVTM and CDR2 is ANQGSEA. This CDR3 spans 15 amino acids. CDR3 nucleotide sequence: TGCAGCGCCTGGACTAGCGGGAGGGGTAGGGAGACCCAGTACTTC. Protein: CSAWTSGRGRETQYF.

This clonotype came up many times. The rearrangement joins TRBV15 to TRBJ1-3, with unresolved D. Trimming removed 0 bases at V and 2 bases at J, with 14 bases between. The CDR3 runs to 17 residues. Germline assignment: CDR1 LNHNV and CDR2 YYDKDF (reference sequence). This chain's CDR3 is CATSRERPLSTGNTIYF. CDR3 nucleotide sequence: TGTGCCACCAGCAGAGAACGACCGTTATCAACTGGAAACACCATATATTTT.

V is TRBV2 and J is TRBJ2-7; D not certain. This CDR3 spans 12 amino acids. V was clipped by 5 bases and J by 0 bases, with 5 bases between them. The germline V gene encodes CDR1 SNHLY and CDR2 FYNNEI. The CDR3 spells CASSKSSYEQYF. In DNA form, the CDR3 reads TGTGCCAGCAGTAAAAGCTCCTACGAGCAGTACTTC.

V is TRBV11-3 and J is TRBJ2-3; the match to TRBD2 covers 11 bases. This CDR3 comprises 14 residues. Per germline, CDR1 SGHNT and CDR2 YENEEA. V shed 5 bases, J shed 6 bases, and the junction held 4 bases outside the gene matches. CDR3 DNA: TGTGCCAGCAGCCCGGGACTAGCGGCCGATACGCAGTATTTT. It codes for CASSPGLAADTQYF.

J is TRBJ2-4 and V is TRBV2, with TRBD1 matching over 7 bases. The germline V gene encodes CDR1 SNHLY and CDR2 FYNNEI. The CDR3 contains 15 residues. V trimming: 4 bases; J trimming: 0 bases; junction bases outside the gene matches: 3. The CDR3 here is CASSVQGRAKNIQYF. The CDR3 nucleotides read TGTGCCAGCAGTGTACAGGGGCGAGCCAAAAACATTCAGTACTTC.